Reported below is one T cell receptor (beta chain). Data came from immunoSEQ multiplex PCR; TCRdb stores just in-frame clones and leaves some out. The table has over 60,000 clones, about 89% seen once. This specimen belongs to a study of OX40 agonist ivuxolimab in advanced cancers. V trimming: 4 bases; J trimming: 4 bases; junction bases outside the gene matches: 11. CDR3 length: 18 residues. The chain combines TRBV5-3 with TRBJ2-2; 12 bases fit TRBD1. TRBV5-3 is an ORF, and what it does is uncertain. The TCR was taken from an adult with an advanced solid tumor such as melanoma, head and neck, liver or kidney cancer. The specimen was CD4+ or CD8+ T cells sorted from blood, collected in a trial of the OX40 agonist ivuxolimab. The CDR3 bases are TGTGCCAGAAGCGAGGGACAGGGGGCGCCCCGAGGCACCGGGGAGCTGTTTTTT. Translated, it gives CARSEGQGAPRGTGELFF.